Following are 15 T cell receptor beta chains from one sample sequenced in a study of blood T cells in healthy people across ages. The use of a sample-barcoded 5' primer and a J-beta primer mix characterized a second PCR of roughly 6 to 11 cycles. TCRdb fed the 5' RACE reads into MiXCR, producing one record per CDR3 protein. The table shows 550,000 to 700,000 distinct CDR3 sequences, with roughly a quarter occurring only once. The sequenced sample was blood. These receptors all stem from a woman aged 70-85 years in good health.

The CDR3 spells CASSDGGYHEQYF. CDR3 DNA: TGTGCCAGCAGCGATGGGGGGTATCACGAGCAGTACTTC. The chain uses TRBV11-3 and TRBJ2-7, with D possibly being TRBD2 (6 bases). Trimming stripped 5 bases from V and 5 bases from J, with 13 bases between. The CDR3 extends over 13 amino acids. CDR1 is SGHNT, CDR2 YENEEA, per germline.

V is TRBV28 and J is TRBJ1-2, with 8 bases that match TRBD1. J was trimmed by 7 bases and V by 3 bases; bases with no gene match: 10. Germline V CDR1 and CDR2: MDHEN, SYDVKM. CDR3 length equals 15 residues. This chain's CDR3 is CASSLPGQGALGYTF. CDR3 sequence (DNA): TGTGCCAGCAGTTTGCCTGGACAGGGAGCGCTTGGCTACACCTTC.

The chain links TRBV4-2 to TRBJ2-2; D uncertain. Trimming shortened V by 5 bases and J by 4 bases, and 11 bases separated the two germline ends. The CDR3 runs 14 residues. The germline gives CDR1 LGHNA, CDR2 YNFKEQ. CDR3 sequence reads: CASSVHSTTGELFF. CDR3 bases: TGTGCCAGCAGCGTCCACAGCACCACCGGGGAGCTGTTTTTT.

CDR3 sequence reads: CASSVYYQGDYGYTF. In DNA, the CDR3 is TGTGCCAGCAGCGTCTACTACCAAGGGGACTATGGCTACACCTTC. V is TRBV6-1 and J is TRBJ1-2; D is perhaps TRBD1 (5 bases). The CDR3 runs 15 residues. V was shortened by 6 bases and J by 3 bases, with 17 bases between the two germline ends. The germline gives CDR1 MNHNS, CDR2 SASEGT.

Remarks on this clonotype: At one boundary the junction diverges from the germline segment, which might be a read error. V is TRBV18 and J is TRBJ2-5, with a tentative D call TRBD2 (5 bases). CDR3 length: 14 residues. The germline CDR1 and CDR2 sequences are KGHSH and LQKENI. CDR3 nucleotides: TGTGCCAGCTCTCCCTCCATACGGGATTACGAGCAGCACTTC. It translates to CASSPSIRDYEQHF. The full variable domain, completed using reference TRBV18 and TRBJ2-5, is NAGVMQNPRHLVRRRGQEARLRCSPMKGHSHVYWYRQLPEEGLKFMVYLQKENIIDESGMPKERFSAEFPKEGPSILRIQQVVRGDSAAYFCASSPSIRDYEQHFGPGTRLLVL.

This chain joins TRBV24-1 and TRBJ2-2, with 9 bases identical to TRBD1. Germline lookup yields CDR1 KGHDR and CDR2 SFDVKD. After removal of 4 bases from V and 5 bases from J, the junction contained 7 bases not matched to a gene. The CDR3 is 16 residues long. In nucleotides, the CDR3 is TGTGCCACCAGTGAACGAGACAGGGGGATGACCGGGGAGCTGTTTTTT. This translates into CATSERDRGMTGELFF.

This clonotype was detected a few times. The J gene is TRBJ1-2, the V gene TRBV23-1; 7 bases fit TRBD1. TRBV23-1 falls under the ORF class, with uncertain function. The CDR3 consists of 13 residues. Unmatched junction bases numbered 5, after V lost 2 bases and J lost 8 bases. CDR3: CASSQDRAVGYTF. Written as DNA, the CDR3 is TGCGCCAGCAGTCAAGACAGGGCTGTCGGCTACACCTTC.

This clonotype turned up a few times. The chain employs TRBV3-1 and TRBJ1-6; D ambiguous. Trimming removed 0 bases at V and 7 bases at J, with 13 bases between. Germline V gene sequence: CDR1 LGHDT, CDR2 YNNKEL (reference sequence). The CDR3 is made up of 16 amino acids. The CDR3 DNA follows: TGTGCCAGCAGCCAAGAAAGCAGCGCGAGGAATTCACCCCTCCACTTT. This translates into CASSQESSARNSPLHF.

The chain joins TRBV21-1 to TRBJ2-1. TRBV21-1 is marked as a pseudogene. The CDR3 is 12 amino acids. The DNA of the CDR3 is TGTGCCAGCAGCAAAGAGTTTAATGAGCAGTTCTTC. Protein: CASSKEFNEQFF.

The chain joins TRBV28 to TRBJ2-7; TRBD1 matches 10 bases. V lost 7 bases to trimming and J lost 7 bases; unmatched junction nucleotides: 13. The CDR3 is made up of 15 amino acids. The germline CDR1 and CDR2 sequences are MDHEN and SYDVKM. CDR3 residues: CASTLRTGGRGEQYF. CDR3 coding DNA: TGTGCCAGCACCCTGCGGACAGGGGGTAGGGGAGAGCAGTACTTC.

The chain is built from TRBV20-1 and TRBJ2-1; D is unclear. Germline V gives CDR1 DFQATT, CDR2 SNEGSKA (reference sequence). This CDR3 region has 13 residues. The CDR3 sequence: CPLNGASYNEQFF. CDR3 coding DNA: TGCCCCCTTAATGGCGCCTCCTACAATGAGCAGTTCTTC.

This clonotype was observed a handful of times. The rearrangement links TRBV20-1 to TRBJ2-1; D ambiguous. Germline lookup yields CDR1 DFQATT and CDR2 SNEGSKA (reference sequence). With 4 bases removed from V and 5 bases from J, the gap between germline ends came to 6 bases. The CDR3 runs 11 residues. The CDR3 coding sequence is TGCAGTGCTAATCAGAACAATGAGCAGTTCTTC. Protein sequence: CSANQNNEQFF.

This chain uses TRBV19 with TRBJ1-1, with unresolved D. The CDR3 loop spans 13 amino acids. V was shortened by 9 bases and J by 0 bases, with 11 bases between the two germline ends. The germline gives CDR1 LNHDA, CDR2 SQIVND (reference sequence). Here the CDR3 reads CASPPQVNTEAFF. CDR3 nucleotides: TGTGCCAGCCCTCCACAAGTGAACACTGAAGCTTTCTTT. Filled out from reference TRBV19 and TRBJ1-1, the complete variable domain reads DGGITQSPKYLFRKEGQNVTLSCEQNLNHDAMYWYRQDPGQGLRLIYYSQIVNDFQKGDIAEGYSVSREKKESFPLTVTSAQKNPTAFYLCASPPQVNTEAFFGQGTRLTVV.

In this sample, this clonotype turned up a few times. V gene TRBV6-5 combines with J gene TRBJ2-5; 9 bases align to TRBD2. The J call could be wrong; TRBJ2-1 is a better fit for the DNA end. This CDR3 has 13 residues. CDR1 and CDR2 from the germline V gene are MNHEY and SVGAGI. The CDR3 nucleotides are TGTGCCAGCAGTTCCCATAGCGGGGGAGAGCAGTTCTTC. Its protein product is CASSSHSGGEQFF.

This clonotype occurred a few times. V and J are TRBV19 and TRBJ2-4, with 9 bases fitting TRBD1. Losses at the gene ends were 5 bases for V and 7 bases for J; bases not matched to a gene: 3. Per germline, CDR1 LNHDA and CDR2 SQIVND (reference sequence). The CDR3 loop spans 13 amino acids. The CDR3 reads CASSETGGNIQYF. The CDR3 coding sequence is TGTGCCAGTAGTGAGACAGGGGGGAACATTCAGTACTTC. Together with reference TRBV19 and TRBJ2-4, the CDR3 gives the full variable domain: DGGITQSPKYLFRKEGQNVTLSCEQNLNHDAMYWYRQDPGQGLRLIYYSQIVNDFQKGDIAEGYSVSREKKESFPLTVTSAQKNPTAFYLCASSETGGNIQYFGAGTRLSVL.